This entry describes one T cell receptor beta chain. The source of the sample is a study of blood T cell repertoires in COVID-19. The table came from immunoSEQ multiplex PCR; TCRdb's copy has only in-frame clones and leaves some out. The repertoire holds around 150,000 clones, with 80% as singletons. Germline-derived CDR1 and CDR2 are SGHTA and FQGNSA. The CDR3 runs 15 residues. The V and J ends lost 2 bases and 8 bases, in that order; junction bases with no gene match: 8. The V gene is TRBV7-2, the J gene TRBJ2-1, with 8 bases matching TRBD2. The sample was peripheral blood. The TCR was taken from a woman between 50 and 59 years old with acute or convalescent COVID-19. DNA for the CDR3: TGTGCCAGCAGCTTAAGATTAGCGGGGATGGATGAGCAGTTCTTC. As protein: CASSLRLAGMDEQFF.